The next 30 T cell receptor beta chains were all read from a single sample in a study of T cells in lung cancer brain metastases (dated by TCRdb to between 2018 and 2020). Libraries were made using the immunoSEQ multiplex PCR assay. Held by TCRdb, this immuneACCESS table contains in-frame sequences only and omits some clones. Under half of the omission traces to an unresolved V gene where checked; the cause of the rest is unknown. Counted in this sample were some 5,000 clones; about 83% of them appeared once. The top ten hold roughly 8.3% of the sample. Material: tumor tissue from a brain metastasis. The cell subset or site label, read with the paper, signifies: paired resected brain metastasis. Receptors were obtained from a woman in her fifties or sixties with non-small cell lung cancer that had spread to the brain.

The CDR3 DNA is TGCGCCAGCAGCCAAGAAAGGAACGCGGGAGGCGGCACAGATACGCAGTATTTT. Amino acid sequence: CASSQERNAGGGTDTQYF. V usage is TRBV4-3 and J usage is TRBJ2-3; the match to TRBD2 covers 8 bases. CDR1 and CDR2 (germline): LGHNA, YSLEER. With 0 bases clipped from V and 1 base from J, the junction kept 9 bases outside the gene matches. This CDR3 has 18 amino acids.

This clone was seen a single time. This sequence joins TRBV4-1 and TRBJ1-2; D remains ambiguous. Germline assignment: CDR1 MGHRA and CDR2 YSYEKL. CDR3 length: 14 amino acids. The V end lost 0 bases, the J end lost 7 bases, and 12 bases lay between the germline ends. The CDR3 here is CASSQDRSGIGYTF. The CDR3 DNA is TGCGCCAGCAGCCAAGATCGTAGTGGAATTGGCTACACCTTC.

The rearrangement links TRBV7-9 to TRBJ1-4; D possibly corresponds to TRBD1 (6 bases). The germline V and J ends were trimmed by 2 bases and 6 bases, with 13 bases remaining between them. The CDR3 runs 15 residues. CDR1 and CDR2 (germline): SEHNR, FQNEAQ (reference sequence). The CDR3 DNA is TGTGCCAGCAGCTTATTGACAGGAGGAGATGAAAAACTGTTTTTT. Its translation: CASSLLTGGDEKLFF.

The chain couples TRBV11-2 to TRBJ2-1; D call uncertain. The CDR3 spans 13 residues. Germline values: CDR1 SGHAT, CDR2 FQNNGV. Trimming removed 3 bases from V and 5 bases from J, with 8 bases in between. CDR3 nucleotide sequence: TGTGCCAGCAGCTTCGACTTCAACAATGAGCAGTTCTTC. Protein sequence: CASSFDFNNEQFF.

V usage is TRBV5-5 and J usage is TRBJ2-3; D unclear. The germline gives CDR1 SGHKS, CDR2 YYEKEE (reference sequence). Deletions cut 1 base from V and 0 bases from J, with 6 bases between. This CDR3 has 14 amino acids. CDR3 in amino acids: CASSLYGSTDTQYF. The CDR3 DNA sequence: TGTGCCAGCAGCTTGTACGGAAGCACAGATACGCAGTATTTT.

In its sample, this clone was seen a few times. J is TRBJ1-2 and V is TRBV15, with a weak D call TRBD1 (5 bases). There are 18 residues in the CDR3. V lost 0 bases and J 1 base, leaving 18 bases between the germline ends. Germline V CDR1 and CDR2: LNHNV, YYDKDF (reference sequence). CDR3 in amino acids: CATSRDLPPLGVNYGYTF. DNA for the CDR3: TGTGCCACCAGCAGAGATCTCCCCCCTCTGGGGGTTAACTATGGCTACACCTTC.

The chain is built from TRBV7-9 and TRBJ1-1; D ambiguous. V lost 1 base and J 2 bases, leaving 5 bases between the germline ends. Germline values: CDR1 SEHNR, CDR2 FQNEAQ (reference sequence). This CDR3 comprises 13 residues. DNA for the CDR3: TGTGCCAGCAGCTTAGACTTAAACACTGAAGCTTTCTTT. It translates to CASSLDLNTEAFF.

This clone was observed once. The chain links TRBV5-4 to TRBJ2-5, with 8 bases that match TRBD1. Germline V lookup: CDR1 SGHNT, CDR2 YYREEE (reference sequence). Trimming took 4 bases from V and 4 from J; bases not matched to a gene: 6. This CDR3 spans 14 amino acids. CDR3 nucleotide sequence: TGTGCCAGCAGCCTTCAGGGGGCGGGAGAGACCCAGTACTTC. Protein: CASSLQGAGETQYF.

The J gene is TRBJ2-3, the V gene TRBV30; no clear D. The CDR3 length is 12 residues. The germline gives CDR1 GTSNPN, CDR2 SVGIG (reference sequence). V lost 3 bases and J lost 2, with 6 bases in between. The CDR3 sequence: CAWSGYTDTQYF. In nucleotides, the CDR3 is TGTGCCTGGAGCGGATACACAGATACGCAGTATTTT.

The chain is built from TRBV19 and TRBJ2-3; D gene unclear. Trimming took off 2 bases at V and 6 bases at J, with 3 bases between the two ends. This CDR3 contains 11 residues. Germline V gene lookup returns CDR1 LNHDA and CDR2 SQIVND (reference sequence). This CDR3 is CASSILDTQYF. The CDR3 DNA reads as TGTGCCAGTAGTATACTGGATACGCAGTATTTT.

This chain joins TRBV28 and TRBJ2-7, with 10 bases that match TRBD1. The CDR3 totals 15 residues. The germline CDR1 and CDR2 sequences are MDHEN and SYDVKM. J gave up 1 base and V 7 bases, and 7 bases lay outside the gene matches. CDR3 sequence: CASTTPGQGSYEQYF. The CDR3 DNA reads as TGTGCCAGCACCACCCCGGGACAGGGGTCCTACGAGCAGTACTTC.

V usage is TRBV27 and J usage is TRBJ1-1, with D perhaps TRBD1 (5 bases). From germline, CDR1 is MNHEY and CDR2 SMNVEV (reference sequence). CDR3 size: 14 residues. V shed 3 bases and J shed 1 base, with 9 bases lying between them. Here the CDR3 DNA reads TGTGCCAGCAGTTTGCTCCAGGGGAACACTGAAGCTTTCTTT. Translating it yields CASSLLQGNTEAFF.

The V and J genes are TRBV28 and TRBJ1-3; no firm D call. Germline V CDR1 and CDR2: MDHEN, SYDVKM. V was shortened by 3 bases and J by 7 bases, with 19 bases between the two germline ends. The CDR3 runs to 16 residues. The CDR3 loop reads CASSFSSGFLGNTIYF. The CDR3 region has the DNA TGTGCCAGCAGTTTTAGTTCGGGCTTCTTAGGCAACACCATATATTTT. The full variable domain, rest sourced from reference TRBV28 and TRBJ1-3, is DVKVTQSSRYLVKRTGEKVFLECVQDMDHENMFWYRQDPGLGLRLIYFSYDVKMKEKGDIPEGYSVSREKKERFSLILESASTNQTSMYLCASSFSSGFLGNTIYFGEGSWLTVV.

V and J are TRBV4-1 and TRBJ2-1; 7 positions agree with TRBD2. Per germline, CDR1 MGHRA and CDR2 YSYEKL. The CDR3 loop spans 16 amino acids. V lost 4 bases, J lost 7 bases, and 13 bases stayed unmatched. This chain's CDR3 is CASSRPTGAGENEQFF. CDR3 coding DNA: TGCGCCAGCAGCCGCCCGACTGGGGCGGGAGAGAATGAGCAGTTCTTC.

The gene calls are TRBV6-9 and TRBJ1-5; possible D gene TRBD1, 5 bases. This CDR3 has 13 amino acids. Germline-derived CDR1 and CDR2 are MNHGY and SVAAGI. The V end was cut by 5 bases, the J end by 4 bases, with 9 bases between. The CDR3 sequence: CASSRGTNQPQHF. The CDR3 nucleotides are TGTGCCAGCAGTAGGGGCACAAATCAGCCCCAGCATTTT.

The genes are TRBV6-5 and TRBJ2-5; unclear D gene. The germline CDR1 and CDR2 sequences are MNHEY and SVGAGI. The CDR3 length is 13 residues. With 3 bases removed from V and 5 bases from J, the gap between germline ends came to 10 bases. The CDR3 sequence is CASSYGVVETQYF. The CDR3 nucleotides read TGTGCCAGCAGTTATGGGGTAGTGGAGACCCAGTACTTC.

J is TRBJ2-2 and V is TRBV4-2; 10 bases map to TRBD2. Germline CDR1 and CDR2: LGHNA and YNFKEQ. CDR3 length: 17 amino acids. V trimming: 0 bases; J trimming: 7 bases; junction bases outside the gene matches: 8. DNA for the CDR3: TGTGCCAGCAGCCAAGAGTCTAGCGGGAGAACAGGCGGGGAGCTGTTTTTT. Its protein product is CASSQESSGRTGGELFF.

This clone has just one count. V and J are TRBV12-5 and TRBJ2-3; D gene unclear. Trimming took off 1 base at V and 1 base at J, with 3 bases between the two ends. There are 13 residues in the CDR3. Germline CDR1 reads LGHNT; CDR2 reads FRNRAP. CDR3 coding DNA: TGTGCTAGTGGTTTGGGCGGCACAGATACGCAGTATTTT. Encoded protein: CASGLGGTDTQYF.

This chain connects TRBV29-1 to TRBJ1-2; 7 bases line up with TRBD1. V was pared by 6 bases and J by 5 bases, with 15 bases of the junction left unmatched. This CDR3 is 15 amino acids long. CDR1 and CDR2 (germline): SQVTM, ANQGSEA. The chain's CDR3 is CSVDRTGPGGYGYTF. The CDR3, as DNA: TGCAGCGTCGATCGGACAGGCCCGGGTGGGTATGGCTACACCTTC. Full variable domain (outside the CDR3, taken from reference TRBV29-1 and TRBJ1-2): SAVISQKPSRDICQRGTSLTIQCQVDSQVTMMFWYRQQPGQSLTLIATANQGSEATYESGFVIDKFPISRPNLTFSTLTVSNMSPEDSSIYLCSVDRTGPGGYGYTFGSGTRLTVV.

This chain uses TRBV11-2 with TRBJ2-7, with 9 bases aligning to TRBD2. This CDR3 is built from 14 residues. From germline, CDR1 is SGHAT and CDR2 FQNNGV. V shed 5 bases, J shed 5 bases, and the junction held 7 bases outside the gene matches. CDR3 sequence: CASSRTGTSNEQYF. CDR3 DNA: TGTGCCAGCAGCCGTACCGGGACTAGCAACGAGCAGTACTTC. The full variable domain, its missing parts supplied by reference TRBV11-2 and TRBJ2-7, is EAGVAQSPRYKIIEKRQSVAFWCNPISGHATLYWYQQILGQGPKLLIQFQNNGVVDDSQLPKDRFSAERLKGVDSTLKIQPAKLEDSAVYLCASSRTGTSNEQYFGPGTRLTVT.

This chain uses TRBV30 with TRBJ1-5, with D possibly TRBD1 on 5 matching bases. Trimming pared 0 bases from V and 10 bases from J, leaving 19 bases between. The CDR3 consists of 15 residues. Germline V gene data show CDR1 as GTSNPN and CDR2 as SVGIG (reference sequence). The CDR3 bases are TGTGCCTGGAGTGTTAAGGGACGGACATCAGTTCCCCAGCATTTT. Encoded protein: CAWSVKGRTSVPQHF. Full variable domain (rest looked up from reference TRBV30 and TRBJ1-5): SQTIHQWPATLVQPVGSPLSLECTVEGTSNPNLYWYRQAAGRGLQLLFYSVGIGQISSEVPQNLSASRPQDRQFILSSKKLLLSDSGFYLCAWSVKGRTSVPQHFGDGTRLSIL.

The chain joins TRBV6-1 to TRBJ1-5; D is unclear. Trimming took 1 base from V and 6 from J, leaving 4 bases between them. This CDR3 is built from 12 residues. Germline V gene sequence: CDR1 MNHNS, CDR2 SASEGT. The CDR3 bases are TGTGCCAGCAGTGAAGGGCTTCAGCCCCAGCATTTT. This gives the protein CASSEGLQPQHF.

This rearrangement joins TRBV6-6 to TRBJ1-5; D unclear. Germline CDR1 reads MNHNY; CDR2 reads SVGAGI (reference sequence). This CDR3 has 14 residues. Deletions cut 7 bases from V and 2 bases from J, with 12 bases between. The CDR3: CASTQGWGNQPQHF. The CDR3 DNA reads TGTGCCAGCACCCAAGGGTGGGGCAATCAGCCCCAGCATTTT.

The J gene is TRBJ1-1, the V gene TRBV28, with 7 nucleotides matching TRBD1. Germline CDR1 is MDHEN and CDR2 is SYDVKM. Trimming removed 6 bases from V and 4 bases from J; junction bases left unmatched: 8. The CDR3 is 14 residues long. CDR3 region: CASRVTGVGTEAFF. As DNA, the CDR3 is TGTGCCAGCAGGGTTACAGGGGTCGGCACTGAAGCTTTCTTT.

The chain joins TRBV9 to TRBJ1-1, with D possibly matching TRBD1 (6 bases). The V gene's germline CDR1 is SGDLS and CDR2 YYNGEE. Trimming shortened V by 0 bases and J by 0 bases, and 9 bases separated the two germline ends. The CDR3 totals 15 residues. For the CDR3, the DNA is TGTGCCAGCAGCGTAGAGGGGGGGCTGAACACTGAAGCTTTCTTT. Its translation is CASSVEGGLNTEAFF.

The V call is TRBV2, the J call TRBJ1-2; maybe TRBD1 (6 bases). CDR1 and CDR2 (germline): SNHLY, FYNNEI. Trimming left V 5 bases short and J 5 bases short, with 9 bases between. This CDR3 has 12 amino acids. The CDR3: CASSLTGYGYTF. The CDR3, as DNA: TGTGCCAGCAGTTTAACAGGGTATGGCTACACCTTC.

The chain is built from TRBV10-3 and TRBJ1-1; no firm D call. V was trimmed by 6 bases and J by 0 bases, leaving 8 bases between them. Looked up from germline, CDR1 is ENHRY and CDR2 is SYGVKD. The CDR3 contains 13 residues. This CDR3 reads CAIRDGLNTEAFF. Written as DNA, the CDR3 is TGTGCCATCAGGGACGGTTTGAACACTGAAGCTTTCTTT.

This chain uses TRBV6-1 with TRBJ2-1; 9 nucleotides line up with TRBD2. V trimming: 1 base; J trimming: 4 bases; junction bases outside the gene matches: 5. Germline V CDR1 and CDR2: MNHNS, SASEGT. CDR3 length: 16 amino acids. CDR3 coding DNA: TGTGCCAGCAGTGAAGGCCCTAGCGGGGTTTACAATGAGCAGTTCTTC. This translates into CASSEGPSGVYNEQFF.

The V gene is TRBV9, the J gene TRBJ2-2, with TRBD1 identical over 8 bases. Germline loops: CDR1 SGDLS, CDR2 YYNGEE. After removal of 4 bases from V and 5 bases from J, the junction contained 7 bases not matched to a gene. The CDR3 runs to 15 residues. DNA of the CDR3: TGTGCCAGCAGCCTCGGACAGGGTGGAACCGGGGAGCTGTTTTTT. Protein sequence: CASSLGQGGTGELFF. The whole variable domain, remainder taken from reference TRBV9 and TRBJ2-2, is DSGVTQTPKHLITATGQRVTLRCSPRSGDLSVYWYQQSLDQGLQFLIQYYNGEERAKGNILERFSAQQFPDLHSELNLSSLELGDSALYFCASSLGQGGTGELFFGEGSRLTVL.

This chain joins TRBV27 and TRBJ1-1, with D uncertain. Trimming shortened V by 2 bases and J by 4 bases, and 8 bases separated the two germline ends. The germline V gene has CDR1 MNHEY and CDR2 SMNVEV (reference sequence). This CDR3 is 13 amino acids long. As DNA, the CDR3 is TGTGCCAGCAGTTTAAGGGAAGCCACTGAAGCTTTCTTT. Residues: CASSLREATEAFF.